The clone carrying this T cell receptor beta chain was recorded once. The data derive from a study of T cell changes during pregnancy in multiple sclerosis. Trimming shortened V by 7 bases and J by 3 bases, and 21 bases separated the two germline ends. CDR3 length: 16 residues. CDR1 LGHNA and CDR2 YSLEER come from the germline V gene. Sequencing was performed with immunoSEQ multiplex PCR; in TCRdb, only in-frame clones are kept and a portion is missing. The sample shows about 75,000 clones, 94% of them seen only once. The sample consisted of CD4+ T cells from peripheral blood mononuclear cells, taken after pregnancy. This sequence originates from a female donor with multiple sclerosis, enrolled in a pregnancy study. The V gene is TRBV4-3, the J gene TRBJ1-1; a possible D gene is TRBD1 (6 bases). The CDR3, as DNA: TGCGCCAGCACGCCGACAGGAGCGCTTCTTGACACTGAAGCTTTCTTT. Translated, it gives CASTPTGALLDTEAFF.